This passage covers 24 T cell receptor beta chains from one sample sequenced in a study of blood T cell repertoires in COVID-19. Measured with immunoSEQ multiplex PCR; TCRdb has only the in-frame clones, and not every one. The sample has 300,000 or so clones, about nine tenths seen once; the top ten hold around 2.5%. Sequenced input: PBMCs or T cells enriched from blood (not recorded which). The receptors here all came from a man aged 55 to 70 who had recovered from COVID-19.

This chain joins TRBV7-9 and TRBJ2-1, with 7 positions matching TRBD2. Losses at the gene ends were 6 bases for V and 8 bases for J; bases not matched to a gene: 1. Germline CDR1 reads SEHNR; CDR2 reads FQNEAQ (reference sequence). CDR3 length: 11 residues. CDR3: CASSLADEQFF. CDR3 nucleotides: TGTGCCAGCAGTCTAGCGGATGAGCAGTTCTTC. The full variable domain, in which reference TRBV7-9 and TRBJ2-1 provide the parts outside the CDR3, is DTGVSQNPRHKITKRGQNVTFRCDPISEHNRLYWYRQTLGQGPEFLTYFQNEAQLEKSRLLSDRFSAERPKGSFSTLEIQRTEQGDSAMYLCASSLADEQFFGPGTRLTVL.

This clone was seen a handful of times. The chain recombines TRBV7-2 with TRBJ1-2; D may be TRBD1 (5 bases). The CDR3 totals 14 residues. The V gene's germline CDR1 is SGHTA and CDR2 FQGNSA. The V end was cut by 3 bases, the J end by 1 base, with 9 bases between. In DNA, the CDR3 is TGTGCCAGCAGCTTTTCGGGGGTTAACTATGGCTACACCTTC. Its translation: CASSFSGVNYGYTF.

A note on this clone: Other DNA variants within this sample encode the same CDR3. The CDR3 DNA reads as TGTGCCAGCAGTCCCGGGACTAGCACAGATACGCAGTATTTT. Amino acids: CASSPGTSTDTQYF. The rearrangement links TRBV7-3 to TRBJ2-3; weak D call: TRBD2 (6 bases). Germline assignment: CDR1 SGHTA and CDR2 FQGTGA. CDR3 size: 14 residues. V shed 6 bases and J shed 0 bases, with 10 bases lying between them.

The rearrangement links TRBV7-9 to TRBJ1-1; D remains unclear. From germline, CDR1 is SEHNR and CDR2 FQNEAQ (reference sequence). V lost 5 bases and J lost 11, with 15 bases in between. This CDR3 is built from 12 residues. The CDR3 region is CASSHSQALAFF. As DNA, the CDR3 is TGTGCCAGCAGCCATAGTCAGGCTTTGGCTTTCTTT.

The rearrangement links TRBV2 to TRBJ1-5, with D perhaps TRBD1 (6 bases). CDR1 is SNHLY and CDR2 is FYNNEI in the germline V gene. CDR3 length: 15 amino acids. Trimming removed 4 bases at V and 4 bases at J, with 14 bases between. This CDR3 reads CASSVTGWGNQPQHF. In nucleotides, the CDR3 is TGTGCCAGCAGTGTGACAGGATGGGGGAATCAGCCCCAGCATTTT. The full variable domain, with the rest looked up from reference TRBV2 and TRBJ1-5, is EPEVTQTPSHQVTQMGQEVILRCVPISNHLYFYWYRQILGQKVEFLVSFYNNEISEKSEIFDDQFSVERPDGSNFTLKIRSTKLEDSAMYFCASSVTGWGNQPQHFGDGTRLSIL.

This chain joins TRBV19 and TRBJ1-1; D perhaps matches TRBD1 (6 bases). The CDR3 totals 13 residues. Trimming removed 4 bases at V and 5 bases at J, with 11 bases between. Germline V gene data show CDR1 as LNHDA and CDR2 as SQIVND (reference sequence). This CDR3 reads CASSTGVRTEAFF. In nucleotides, the CDR3 is TGTGCCAGTAGTACAGGGGTTAGGACTGAAGCTTTCTTT.

The chain uses TRBV11-2 and TRBJ2-3; 8 nucleotides align to TRBD1. Per the germline V gene, CDR1 is SGHAT and CDR2 is FQNNGV. J lost 1 base, V lost 1 base, and 1 base had no gene match. This CDR3 region has 15 residues. CDR3 nucleotides: TGTGCCAGCAGCTTAGCAGGGGGCCGCACAGATACGCAGTATTTT. Protein: CASSLAGGRTDTQYF.

The rearrangement links TRBV5-4 to TRBJ1-4; TRBD1 aligns across 7 bases. This CDR3 region has 14 residues. The germline CDR1 and CDR2 sequences are SGHNT and YYREEE (reference sequence). V shed 4 bases, J shed 4 bases, and the junction held 4 bases outside the gene matches. In DNA, the CDR3 is TGTGCCAGCAGCCAGGACAGGAGTAATGAAAAACTGTTTTTT. It specifies CASSQDRSNEKLFF.

CDR3 sequence: CATASGITDTQYF. DNA of the CDR3: TGTGCCACCGCTTCGGGAATCACAGATACGCAGTATTTT. The chain recombines TRBV15 with TRBJ2-3; possible D gene TRBD2, 5 bases. Per the germline V gene, CDR1 is LNHNV and CDR2 is YYDKDF (reference sequence). This CDR3 is 13 amino acids long. V shed 8 bases and J shed 2 bases, with 11 bases lying between them.

This clone came up once. This chain connects TRBV28 to TRBJ2-2; TRBD2 aligns across 8 bases. The CDR3 is made up of 16 amino acids. Trimming at V came to 6 bases and at J to 0 bases, leaving 6 bases not matched to a gene. Looked up from germline, CDR1 is MDHEN and CDR2 is SYDVKM. CDR3 region: CASSPLAAANTGELFF. The CDR3 nucleotides are TGTGCCAGCAGCCCACTAGCGGCCGCGAACACCGGGGAGCTGTTTTTT.

This clone was observed once. V gene TRBV5-1 combines with J gene TRBJ2-7; 9 bases match TRBD1. This CDR3 has 15 residues. V trimming: 3 bases; J trimming: 3 bases; junction bases outside the gene matches: 7. The germline V gene has CDR1 SGHRS and CDR2 YFSETQ. The CDR3 spells CASSSGTGYDYEQYF. The CDR3 DNA reads as TGCGCCAGCAGCTCAGGGACAGGGTATGACTACGAGCAGTACTTC.

The chain links TRBV21-1 to TRBJ1-4; TRBD1, the table's D call, was not compared with the DNA. TRBV21-1 is listed as a pseudogene. There are 13 residues in the CDR3. The CDR3 region is CASPTGLNEKLFF. The CDR3 DNA reads as TGTGCCAGCCCGACAGGGCTCAATGAAAAACTGTTTTTT.

V gene TRBV5-1 combines with J gene TRBJ1-6, with 7 bases aligning to TRBD1. Trimming took 5 bases from V and 7 from J; bases not matched to a gene: 12. The CDR3 loop spans 16 amino acids. The germline gives CDR1 SGHRS, CDR2 YFSETQ. CDR3 coding DNA: TGCGCCAGCAGTCGAAATGGACAGGTAGTCAATTCACCCCTCCACTTT. It translates to CASSRNGQVVNSPLHF. Full variable domain (remainder filled in from reference TRBV5-1 and TRBJ1-6): KAGVTQTPRYLIKTRGQQVTLSCSPISGHRSVSWYQQTPGQGLQFLFEYFSETQRNKGNFPGRFSGRQFSNSRSEMNVSTLELGDSALYLCASSRNGQVVNSPLHFGNGTRLTVT.

The V call is TRBV7-2, the J call TRBJ2-7; 8 bases line up with TRBD1. Germline V gene sequence: CDR1 SGHTA, CDR2 FQGNSA. The CDR3 is 14 residues long. V shed 4 bases, J shed 6 bases, and the junction held 8 bases outside the gene matches. CDR3 DNA sequence: TGTGCCAGCAGCTCCCCTGGACAGGGAAGCGAGCAGTACTTC. This translates into CASSSPGQGSEQYF.

In DNA, the CDR3 is TGTGCCAGCAGCGGGCAGTTTAATGAAAAACTGTTTTTT. It specifies CASSGQFNEKLFF. The chain links TRBV7-8 to TRBJ1-4, with D uncertain. V lost 5 bases to trimming and J lost 4 bases, with 8 bases between them. Germline V gene lookup returns CDR1 SGHVS and CDR2 FQNEAQ. The length of the CDR3 is 13 residues.

This clone was detected only once. Other DNA sequences in this sample translate to the same CDR3. For the CDR3, the DNA is TGCGCCAGCAGCTTGGCACCGGGACAGGGAACCTACGAGCAGTACTTC. This sequence encodes CASSLAPGQGTYEQYF. This chain connects TRBV5-1 to TRBJ2-7; TRBD1 aligns across 9 bases. The length of the CDR3 is 16 residues. V shed 0 bases and J 2 bases; nucleotides not matched to a gene: 6. Germline lookup yields CDR1 SGHRS and CDR2 YFSETQ.

The J gene is TRBJ1-2, the V gene TRBV11-3; D not certain. This CDR3 has 16 residues. The germline V gene has CDR1 SGHNT and CDR2 YENEEA. Deletions cut 1 base from V and 4 bases from J, with 16 bases between. The CDR3 nucleotides read TGTGCCAGCAGCTTAGTATTCGGCGGTTCGGGCTATGGCTACACCTTC. Its protein is CASSLVFGGSGYGYTF. The full variable domain, completed using reference TRBV11-3 and TRBJ1-2, is EAGVVQSPRYKIIEKKQPVAFWCNPISGHNTLYWYLQNLGQGPELLIRYENEEAVDDSQLPKDRFSAERLKGVDSTLKIQPAELGDSAVYLCASSLVFGGSGYGYTFGSGTRLTVV.

This chain joins TRBV11-2 and TRBJ1-1; TRBD1 aligns across 9 bases. Germline V gene data show CDR1 as SGHAT and CDR2 as FQNNGV. This CDR3 has 15 amino acids. V lost 4 bases and J lost 5; bases outside the gene matches: 8. CDR3 loop: CASSSYRGRGTEAFF. The CDR3 DNA reads TGTGCCAGCAGCTCATACAGGGGGCGCGGAACTGAAGCTTTCTTT.

V is TRBV29-1 and J is TRBJ1-2; no firm D call. V was trimmed by 3 bases and J by 1 base, leaving 6 bases between them. CDR1 is SQVTM and CDR2 is ANQGSEA in the germline V gene. The CDR3 has 12 residues. CDR3 loop: CSVDPDNYGYTF. CDR3 bases: TGCAGCGTTGACCCAGATAACTATGGCTACACCTTC.

The V call is TRBV9, the J call TRBJ2-5; TRBD2 matches at 7 bases. The CDR3 is 15 residues long. Germline trimming cut 3 bases from V and 2 bases from J; bases unmatched to any gene: 7. The germline gives CDR1 SGDLS, CDR2 YYNGEE. CDR3: CASSGGSGGQETQYF. CDR3 DNA sequence: TGTGCCAGCAGCGGAGGATCGGGGGGACAAGAGACCCAGTACTTC.

The chain has TRBV5-1 and TRBJ1-4; TRBD1 matches 10 bases. CDR3 length: 17 amino acids. Germline CDR1 is SGHRS and CDR2 is YFSETQ. V shed 0 bases and J 7 bases; nucleotides not matched to a gene: 9. CDR3 amino acids: CASSLGTGGASGEKLFF. CDR3 nucleotide sequence: TGCGCCAGCAGCTTGGGGACAGGGGGAGCCTCTGGTGAAAAACTGTTTTTT.

This chain uses TRBV10-2 with TRBJ2-7; TRBD2 matches at 8 bases. From germline, CDR1 is WSHSY and CDR2 SAAADI. Trimming at V came to 2 bases and at J to 7 bases, leaving 10 bases not matched to a gene. CDR3 length equals 15 residues. CDR3 nucleotides: TGCGCCAGCAGTGAGGCCAGCGGGAGAGGGTGGGAGCAGTACTTC. This sequence encodes CASSEASGRGWEQYF.

This chain links TRBV5-1 with TRBJ2-1; 7 nucleotides line up with TRBD2. The CDR3 covers 15 residues. Looked up from germline, CDR1 is SGHRS and CDR2 is YFSETQ. Trimming took 0 bases from V and 5 from J; bases not matched to a gene: 5. The CDR3 DNA follows: TGCGCCAGCAGCTTGGGGTCTAGCGGCGACAATGAGCAGTTCTTC. This codes for CASSLGSSGDNEQFF.

The table lists this clone with a count of one. Here the CDR3 DNA reads TGTGCCAGCAGGGCTATTACGCCGACAAGTAACTATGGCTACACCTTC. It specifies CASRAITPTSNYGYTF. The chain combines TRBV11-2 with TRBJ1-2; D is unresolved. This CDR3 has 16 amino acids. The germline V and J ends were trimmed by 6 bases and 1 base, with 18 bases remaining between them. Germline CDR1 SGHAT, CDR2 FQNNGV.